Each of the 21 T cell receptor beta chains below was sequenced from the same sample in a study of sequential checkpoint blockade in melanoma. The assay was immunoSEQ multiplex PCR, and TCRdb's table has in-frame clones only and misses some. In the table there are around 39,000 clones, about 83% of which are singletons. The treatment: randomized to nivolumab then ipilimumab (arm A) or the reverse (arm B). The specimen was CD8+ T cells sorted from blood (inferred from file names), collected from a patient given nivolumab and ipilimumab in sequence. The receptors stem from a human donor with melanoma.

The chain joins TRBV5-4 to TRBJ2-7; TRBD2 matches at 11 bases. With V trimmed by 4 bases and J by 11 bases, 8 bases remained unmatched. Per germline, CDR1 SGHNT and CDR2 YYREEE (reference sequence). The CDR3 length is 13 residues. The CDR3 spells CASSRETSGGEYF. In DNA, the CDR3 is TGTGCCAGCAGCCGGGAAACTAGCGGGGGAGAGTACTTC. Filled out from reference TRBV5-4 and TRBJ2-7, the complete variable domain reads ETGVTQSPTHLIKTRGQQVTLRCSSQSGHNTVSWYQQALGQGPQFIFQYYREEENGRGNFPPRFSGLQFPNYSSELNVNALELDDSALYLCASSRETSGGEYFGPGTRLTVT.

V usage is TRBV4-1 and J usage is TRBJ2-2; D not certain. Germline CDR1 reads MGHRA; CDR2 reads YSYEKL. The ends were cut back, 2 bases at V and 4 bases at J, with 5 bases in the middle. CDR3 size: 13 residues. CDR3 nucleotide sequence: TGCGCCAGCAGCCAACCCCTCACCGGGGAGCTGTTTTTT. As protein: CASSQPLTGELFF.

V and J are TRBV4-1 and TRBJ2-7, with 7 bases lining up with TRBD1. CDR1 is MGHRA and CDR2 is YSYEKL in the germline V gene. CDR3 length: 14 amino acids. Losses at the gene ends were 0 bases for V and 6 bases for J; bases not matched to a gene: 5. The CDR3 protein is CASSQDSGGGEQYF. CDR3 in DNA: TGCGCCAGCAGCCAAGATTCAGGGGGTGGCGAGCAGTACTTC.

The rearrangement uses TRBV29-1 and TRBJ2-1, with 10 bases aligning to TRBD2. This CDR3 has 14 amino acids. V lost 5 bases, J lost 6 bases, and 7 bases stayed unmatched. The germline V gene encodes CDR1 SQVTM and CDR2 ANQGSEA. The CDR3, as DNA: TGCAGCGTTCAAGGGACTAGCGCGGGCAATGAGCAGTTCTTC. This encodes CSVQGTSAGNEQFF.

The chain is built from TRBV28 and TRBJ1-5; D ambiguous. Germline CDR1 reads MDHEN; CDR2 reads SYDVKM. The CDR3 is 17 amino acids. V lost 3 bases, J lost 1 base, and 16 bases lay in between. CDR3 nucleotide sequence: TGTGCCAGCAGTTTTGGTGGGCTTCCCCCCAGCAATCAGCCCCAGCATTTT. This codes for CASSFGGLPPSNQPQHF.

This chain uses TRBV19 with TRBJ2-3, with 7 bases fitting TRBD2. The germline V gene has CDR1 LNHDA and CDR2 SQIVND (reference sequence). J was trimmed by 5 bases and V by 7 bases; bases with no gene match: 12. This CDR3 comprises 15 residues. The CDR3 coding sequence is TGTGCCAGTACCGCGAGTCCGGGACTAAAAGATACGCAGTATTTT. Translated: CASTASPGLKDTQYF.

In this sample, this clone turned up a few times. CDR3 coding DNA: TGTGCCAGTAGTATTTCGAGTGCCTACGAGCAGTACTTC. Translating it yields CASSISSAYEQYF. The chain is built from TRBV19 and TRBJ2-7, with D unresolved. Looked up from germline, CDR1 is LNHDA and CDR2 is SQIVND (reference sequence). The CDR3 extends over 13 amino acids. V was clipped by 3 bases and J by 2 bases, with 8 bases between them. Supplemented by reference TRBV19 and TRBJ2-7, the full variable domain reads DGGITQSPKYLFRKEGQNVTLSCEQNLNHDAMYWYRQDPGQGLRLIYYSQIVNDFQKGDIAEGYSVSREKKESFPLTVTSAQKNPTAFYLCASSISSAYEQYFGPGTRLTVT.

The chain has TRBV28 and TRBJ1-2; D perhaps matches TRBD1 (6 bases). Germline CDR1 reads MDHEN; CDR2 reads SYDVKM. CDR3 length: 13 amino acids. The V and J ends lost 4 bases and 3 bases respectively, with 9 bases between them. CDR3 sequence reads: CASSSEGDYGYTF. The CDR3 bases are TGTGCCAGCAGTTCAGAGGGGGACTATGGCTACACCTTC.

The chain uses TRBV29-1 and TRBJ1-4; D is unresolved. There are 13 residues in the CDR3. The germline V and J ends were trimmed by 5 bases and 8 bases, with 15 bases remaining between them. Germline assignment: CDR1 SQVTM and CDR2 ANQGSEA. Here the CDR3 DNA reads TGCAGCGTTACTCTAGTCAATGAGGAAAAACTGTTTTTT. Its translation: CSVTLVNEEKLFF. Together with reference TRBV29-1 and TRBJ1-4, the CDR3 gives the full variable domain: SAVISQKPSRDICQRGTSLTIQCQVDSQVTMMFWYRQQPGQSLTLIATANQGSEATYESGFVIDKFPISRPNLTFSTLTVSNMSPEDSSIYLCSVTLVNEEKLFFGSGTQLSVL.

This CDR3 reads CASSLAGAGSANTGELFF. In DNA form, the CDR3 reads TGTGCCAGCAGCTTAGCCGGGGCGGGGTCTGCGAACACCGGGGAGCTGTTTTTT. The chain is built from TRBV7-6 and TRBJ2-2, with TRBD2 as a possible D gene (6 bases). Trimming took 0 bases from V and 0 from J, leaving 14 bases between them. The CDR3 has 18 amino acids. The germline CDR1 and CDR2 sequences are SGHVS and FNYEAQ.

The chain couples TRBV13 to TRBJ1-3; D is unclear. Trimming removed 5 bases at V and 2 bases at J, with 4 bases between. The germline V gene encodes CDR1 PRHDT and CDR2 FYEKMQ (reference sequence). This CDR3 has 12 amino acids. CDR3 residues: CASSGTGNTIYF. In nucleotides, the CDR3 is TGTGCCAGCAGCGGCACTGGAAACACCATATATTTT. Based on the CDR3 plus reference TRBV13 and TRBJ1-3, the full variable domain is AAGVIQSPRHLIKEKRETATLKCYPIPRHDTVYWYQQGPGQDPQFLISFYEKMQSDKGSIPDRFSAQQFSDYHSELNMSSLELGDSALYFCASSGTGNTIYFGEGSWLTVV.

The J gene is TRBJ2-3, the V gene TRBV27; 9 bases agree with TRBD2. In germline, CDR1 is MNHEY, CDR2 SMNVEV (reference sequence). This CDR3 spans 17 amino acids. Trimming cost V 0 bases and J 0 bases; bases outside gene matches: 4. The CDR3 region is CASSLSRGGLSTDTQYF. CDR3 sequence (DNA): TGTGCCAGCAGTTTATCGCGGGGGGGCCTAAGCACAGATACGCAGTATTTT.

The chain joins TRBV7-9 to TRBJ1-1; TRBD1 matches at 7 bases. The V gene's germline CDR1 is SEHNR and CDR2 FQNEAQ (reference sequence). V was clipped by 4 bases and J by 6 bases; unmatched bases: 8. The CDR3 sequence is 14 residues long. The CDR3 loop is CASSSMTGSPEAFF. CDR3 bases: TGTGCCAGCAGCTCCATGACAGGGTCTCCTGAAGCTTTCTTT. The full variable domain, with the rest looked up from reference TRBV7-9 and TRBJ1-1, is DTGVSQNPRHKITKRGQNVTFRCDPISEHNRLYWYRQTLGQGPEFLTYFQNEAQLEKSRLLSDRFSAERPKGSFSTLEIQRTEQGDSAMYLCASSSMTGSPEAFFGQGTRLTVV.

The V and J genes are TRBV28 and TRBJ1-1, with a weak D call TRBD1 (5 bases). Germline V gives CDR1 MDHEN, CDR2 SYDVKM. CDR3 length: 15 residues. The V end was cut by 6 bases, the J end by 3 bases, with 17 bases between. The CDR3: CASSTAEGWDTEAFF. As DNA, the CDR3 is TGTGCCAGCAGCACCGCGGAGGGGTGGGACACTGAAGCTTTCTTT.

The chain employs TRBV19 and TRBJ1-1, with D unresolved. The germline gives CDR1 LNHDA, CDR2 SQIVND (reference sequence). V dropped 0 bases and J dropped 1 base, with 12 bases sitting between them. There are 16 residues in the CDR3. The CDR3, as DNA: TGTGCCAGTAGTATAGATCGGGGTGCCGGGAACACTGAAGCTTTCTTT. Translating gives CASSIDRGAGNTEAFF.

The chain combines TRBV2 with TRBJ2-5; unclear D gene. The DNA end lines up better with TRBJ2-7; the J call may be wrong. The CDR3 is made up of 10 amino acids. Germline assignment: CDR1 SNHLY and CDR2 FYNNEI. The CDR3 nucleotides are TGTGCCAGCGGTGGGTACGAGCAGTACTTC. Encoded protein: CASGGYEQYF.

V is TRBV28 and J is TRBJ2-7, with TRBD2 as a possible D gene (6 bases). The ends were cut back, 6 bases at V and 2 bases at J, with 11 bases in the middle. CDR1 and CDR2 from the germline V gene are MDHEN and SYDVKM. The length of the CDR3 is 13 residues. The CDR3 DNA reads TGTGCCAGCAGGGACGGACTAACCTACGAGCAGTACTTC. As protein: CASRDGLTYEQYF.

The chain's CDR3 is CASSSLRQGIIFYEQYF. The CDR3 DNA sequence: TGTGCCAGCAGTTCATTACGCCAGGGGATTATCTTCTACGAGCAGTACTTC. This rearrangement joins TRBV28 to TRBJ2-7, with D tentatively TRBD1 (6 bases). This CDR3 is 17 amino acids long. V dropped 4 bases and J dropped 3 bases, with 22 bases sitting between them. Germline CDR1 and CDR2: MDHEN and SYDVKM.

The V and J genes are TRBV5-4 and TRBJ2-2, with no clear D. Germline V CDR1 and CDR2: SGHNT, YYREEE (reference sequence). The CDR3 is 13 residues long. V lost 1 base to trimming and J lost 4 bases, with 5 bases between them. Here the CDR3 DNA reads TGTGCCAGCAGCTTGCTGAGCACCGGGGAGCTGTTTTTT. Encoded protein: CASSLLSTGELFF.

The V call is TRBV5-1, the J call TRBJ2-1, with TRBD1 matching 8 bases. Per germline, CDR1 SGHRS and CDR2 YFSETQ. CDR3 length equals 17 residues. Germline trimming cut 3 bases from V and 3 bases from J; bases unmatched to any gene: 11. The CDR3 DNA reads TGCGCCAGCAGCTCTTTACCGACAGGGGATTTCTACAATGAGCAGTTCTTC. This translates into CASSSLPTGDFYNEQFF.

Details on this clone: Other DNA sequences in this sample translate to the same CDR3. The chain joins TRBV29-1 to TRBJ1-2; D is possibly TRBD1 (6 bases). This CDR3 is built from 11 residues. V was shortened by 6 bases and J by 4 bases, with 9 bases between the two germline ends. Per the germline V gene, CDR1 is SQVTM and CDR2 is ANQGSEA. The CDR3 protein is CSVRDTYGYTF. In DNA, the CDR3 is TGCAGCGTACGGGACACCTATGGCTACACCTTC.